Below, 13 T cell receptor beta chains from the same sample are listed, as sequenced in a study of CD4 T cell repertoires in COVID-19. The memory T cells were sequenced right after ex vivo isolation, without culture. The data were produced by immunoSEQ multiplex PCR, yet TCRdb's version contains in-frame clones alone and is incomplete. The repertoire holds 20,000 to 25,000 clones, with roughly 84% as singletons. The sequencing used central memory CD4+ T cells from blood, collected before the COVID-19 pandemic. These receptors all come from a human donor who had COVID-19.

The V gene is TRBV11-2, the J gene TRBJ2-7; 11 bases match TRBD2. The CDR3 length is 14 residues. Germline CDR1 is SGHAT and CDR2 is FQNNGV. Germline trimming cut 5 bases from V and 6 bases from J; bases unmatched to any gene: 6. The CDR3 here is CASSPRGLAGEQYF. CDR3 nucleotides: TGTGCCAGCAGCCCCCGAGGACTAGCGGGCGAGCAGTACTTC.

The chain recombines TRBV28 with TRBJ1-1; D gene uncertain. The CDR3 is 13 amino acids. Germline CDR1 is MDHEN and CDR2 is SYDVKM. With 7 bases removed from V and 11 bases from J, the gap between germline ends came to 20 bases. CDR3 protein: CASILPGLREAFF. CDR3 DNA: TGTGCCAGCATCTTACCGGGCCTAAGGGAGGCTTTCTTT.

The genes are TRBV10-3 and TRBJ2-1; TRBD2 aligns across 10 bases. Germline values: CDR1 ENHRY, CDR2 SYGVKD. With 5 bases clipped from V and 7 bases from J, the junction kept 11 bases outside the gene matches. The CDR3 is 16 amino acids. This CDR3 reads CAISYKREGGSNEQFF. The CDR3, as DNA: TGTGCCATCAGTTATAAGCGGGAGGGAGGATCGAATGAGCAGTTCTTC.

Here the CDR3 DNA reads TGTGCCAGTAGGGTGACAGGGGGCTTTTTCTATGGCTACACCTTC. It encodes CASRVTGGFFYGYTF. V and J are TRBV19 and TRBJ1-2, with 10 positions matching TRBD1. Losses at the gene ends were 6 bases for V and 4 bases for J; bases not matched to a gene: 8. Per germline, CDR1 LNHDA and CDR2 SQIVND (reference sequence). CDR3 length: 15 residues.

The genes are TRBV6-5 and TRBJ1-1; TRBD1 aligns across 9 bases. Trimming took 4 bases from V and 3 from J; bases not matched to a gene: 6. The germline V gene has CDR1 MNHEY and CDR2 SVGAGI. This CDR3 has 15 residues. CDR3 residues: CASSWTGASDTEAFF. CDR3 in DNA: TGTGCCAGCAGTTGGACAGGGGCCTCGGACACTGAAGCTTTCTTT.

This sequence joins TRBV18 and TRBJ1-1; 7 bases align to TRBD1. The germline CDR1 and CDR2 sequences are KGHSH and LQKENI. V was pared by 3 bases and J by 0 bases, with 7 bases of the junction left unmatched. The CDR3 is 16 amino acids. The CDR3 loop is CASSPAPGTVNTEAFF. The CDR3 DNA sequence: TGTGCCAGCTCACCCGCGCCGGGGACAGTGAACACTGAAGCTTTCTTT. Full variable domain (missing parts from reference TRBV18 and TRBJ1-1): NAGVMQNPRHLVRRRGQEARLRCSPMKGHSHVYWYRQLPEEGLKFMVYLQKENIIDESGMPKERFSAEFPKEGPSILRIQQVVRGDSAAYFCASSPAPGTVNTEAFFGQGTRLTVV.

The gene calls are TRBV29-1 and TRBJ2-2, with 9 positions matching TRBD2. J lost 6 bases, V lost 7 bases, and 6 bases had no gene match. The CDR3 spans 13 residues. The V gene's germline CDR1 is SQVTM and CDR2 ANQGSEA. The CDR3 DNA reads TGCAGCGCCCGTAGCGGGAGTGCCGGGGAGCTGTTTTTT. As protein: CSARSGSAGELFF.

CDR3 protein: CASSAGGRTAGELFF. The CDR3 nucleotides read TGTGCCAGCAGCGCGGGGGGGAGAACAGCCGGGGAGCTGTTTTTT. The chain combines TRBV7-9 with TRBJ2-2; 9 nucleotides line up with TRBD2. V was clipped by 5 bases and J by 6 bases; unmatched bases: 7. The CDR3 loop spans 15 amino acids. The germline V gene encodes CDR1 SEHNR and CDR2 FQNEAQ (reference sequence).

The V and J genes are TRBV14 and TRBJ2-7, with D possibly matching TRBD1 (6 bases). Per the germline V gene, CDR1 is SGHDN and CDR2 is FVKESK. V gave up 2 bases and J gave up 8 bases, with 10 bases separating them. The CDR3 covers 12 residues. Here the CDR3 reads CASSQRQEKQYF. CDR3 DNA: TGTGCCAGCAGCCAAAGACAGGAAAAGCAGTACTTC. Looking up the rest from reference TRBV14 and TRBJ2-7 gives the full variable domain: EAGVTQFPSHSVIEKGQTVTLRCDPISGHDNLYWYRRVMGKEIKFLLHFVKESKQDESGMPNNRFLAERTGGTYSTLKVQPAELEDSGVYFCASSQRQEKQYFGPGTRLTVT.

This clone is a singleton in its sample. The chain links TRBV7-2 to TRBJ2-2; 8 bases line up with TRBD2. Germline-derived CDR1 and CDR2 are SGHTA and FQGNSA. The CDR3 consists of 16 residues. V was clipped by 1 base and J by 5 bases; unmatched bases: 6. The CDR3 loop is CASSLDSSGRTGELFF. Written as DNA, the CDR3 is TGTGCCAGCAGCTTAGACTCGAGCGGGAGAACCGGGGAGCTGTTTTTT.

The chain recombines TRBV10-3 with TRBJ2-7; TRBD1 matches 9 bases. In germline, CDR1 is ENHRY, CDR2 SYGVKD. Losses at the gene ends were 6 bases for V and 3 bases for J; bases not matched to a gene: 9. This CDR3 spans 15 amino acids. CDR3: CAIRASGQGYYEQYF. CDR3 coding DNA: TGTGCCATCAGGGCCTCGGGACAGGGTTACTACGAGCAGTACTTC.

This clone appeared a single time. This rearrangement joins TRBV7-3 to TRBJ1-1; D not certain. V lost 1 base and J lost 1, with 7 bases in between. CDR1 is SGHTA and CDR2 is FQGTGA in the germline V gene. The CDR3 runs to 14 residues. CDR3 loop: CASSLNAGNTEAFF. Here the CDR3 DNA reads TGTGCCAGCAGCTTAAATGCAGGGAACACTGAAGCTTTCTTT.

This chain links TRBV29-1 with TRBJ1-1, with D perhaps TRBD1 (6 bases). This CDR3 contains 13 residues. Trimming left V 5 bases short and J 4 bases short, with 14 bases between. Per germline, CDR1 SQVTM and CDR2 ANQGSEA. CDR3 nucleotide sequence: TGCAGCGTTTCTTCGGGGGGGCCCACTGAAGCTTTCTTT. Residues: CSVSSGGPTEAFF.